The present entry profiles one TCR beta chain with its context. The sample comes from a study of blood T cell repertoires in COVID-19. For the study at large: The origin of the acute and convalescent COVID-19 samples was the United States, Italy and Spain.

Original processing methods: Amplification of reference gene primers provided the estimated nucleated cell counts. Method: immunoSEQ multiplex PCR; TCRdb's copy keeps in-frame clones and lacks some. D and trimming were read from the DNA, whereas the V and J calls and clone size are those reported in that table. The table includes about 98,000 clones, around nine tenths detected once. The CDR3 loop spans 16 amino acids. The V gene's germline CDR1 is MNHEY and CDR2 SMNVEV (reference sequence). V gave up 6 bases and J gave up 2 bases, with 18 bases separating them. V and J are TRBV27 and TRBJ2-3; D is unresolved. This receptor was taken from a man aged 70-80 years with acute or convalescent COVID-19. Sequences were obtained from peripheral blood. CDR3 region: CASRSVYSGYTDTQYF. Here the CDR3 DNA reads TGTGCCAGCAGGAGCGTCTACTCCGGATACACAGATACGCAGTATTTT.